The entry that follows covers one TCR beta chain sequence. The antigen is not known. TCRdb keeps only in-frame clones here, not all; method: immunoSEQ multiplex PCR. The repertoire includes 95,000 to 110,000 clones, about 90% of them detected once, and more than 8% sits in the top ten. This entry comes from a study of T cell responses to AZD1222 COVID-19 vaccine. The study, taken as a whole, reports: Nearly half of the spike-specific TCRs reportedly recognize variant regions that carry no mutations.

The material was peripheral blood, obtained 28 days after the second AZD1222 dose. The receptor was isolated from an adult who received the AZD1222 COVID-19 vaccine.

CDR3 DNA sequence: TGTGCCAGCAGCTGGACAGGGGGCAATCAGCCCCAGCATTTT. It yields the protein CASSWTGGNQPQHF. The rearrangement links TRBV5-6 to TRBJ1-5; TRBD1 agrees at 9 bases. The CDR3 contains 14 residues. Trimming removed 3 bases from V and 2 bases from J; junction bases left unmatched: 0. Per the germline V gene, CDR1 is SGHDT and CDR2 is YYEEEE.